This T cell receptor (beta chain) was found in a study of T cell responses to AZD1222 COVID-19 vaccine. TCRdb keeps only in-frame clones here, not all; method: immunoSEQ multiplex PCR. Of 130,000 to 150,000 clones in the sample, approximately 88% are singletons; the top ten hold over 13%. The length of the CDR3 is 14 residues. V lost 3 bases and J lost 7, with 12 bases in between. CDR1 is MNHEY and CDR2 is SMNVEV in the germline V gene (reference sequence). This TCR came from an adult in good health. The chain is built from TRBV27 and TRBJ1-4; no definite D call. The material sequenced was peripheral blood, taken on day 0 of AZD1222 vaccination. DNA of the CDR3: TGTGCCAGCAGTTTTTCCGGGGATGGTGAAAAACTGTTTTTT. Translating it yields CASSFSGDGEKLFF.